This T cell receptor (beta chain) was sequenced in a study of shared clonotypes between healthy human individuals (dated by TCRdb to the early 2020s). Looking at the study overall: The cohort comprised a couple of women and a few men aged 18 to 49 years. Blood TCR repertoires of several healthy adults were deeply sequenced to estimate repertoire size and the extent of clonotype sharing between individuals. Different laboratories and diverse techniques were used to prepare libraries and sequence TCR repertoires, to increase sequencing depth and limit assay-specific biases. Each donor's leukapheresis produced roughly between roughly 0.9 and 9 billion PBMCs.

Counted from cysteine to phenylalanine, this CDR3 has 15 amino acids. Only the CDR3 DNA is retained, 45 bases long and in frame from the first base. CDR1 MGHDK and CDR2 SYGVNS are derived from the germline V gene. At the junction V is shortened by 6 bases and J by 1 base, with 15 bases in between. This clone was counted between two and nine times. Its binding antigen is unknown. No much larger clone exists at a distance of one base, and base qualities are not known. TCR CDR3 regions were amplified from genomic DNA by multiplex PCR using the deep immunoSEQ assay. For each cell subset, the extracted genomic DNA was distributed evenly across all wells of several immunoSEQ 96-well plates, and each plate served as one replicate. Each replicate PCR for unsorted PBMC received approximately 0.3 ug genomic DNA, equal to 25,000 to 30,000 T cell genomes. Ten immunoSEQ deep assay plates were used to sequence the unsorted PBMC genomic DNA. Purified libraries were measured with a Qubit 3.0 fluorometer, size-checked on a Bioanalyzer 2100, and measured again with the KAPA Library Quantification kit. A separate single-read 150-cycle Illumina NextSeq 550 flow cell was used to sequence each immunoSEQ 96-well plate. Under the source paper's analysis protocol: The immunoSEQ output contained only junctional sequences without quality scores, so filtering could not match that applied to full-length reads. To assign V/J genes and CDR3, sequences were annotated against IMGT germline references using PyIR, a Python wrapper for IgBLAST v1.9. Reads were removed for weak V/J assignments (E-value above 1e-6), missing CDR3, stop codons, out-of-frame junctions, or ambiguous translated residues. V3J clonotypes were defined as sequences sharing the same inferred V gene, J gene, and CDR3 amino acid sequence. Percentage overlap between repertoires was computed as shared unique clonotypes divided by the size of the smaller repertoire. RTK rarefaction, the Chao1 estimator, and Recon v2.1 estimates of unobserved clonotypes were used to assess repertoire richness. Sourced from immuneACCESS, this table was stored by TCRdb with only in-frame sequences that have V and J called. A share of the clones is absent; for the studies checked, an unresolved V gene accounts for under half, and the remainder has no known explanation. V and J calls and clone size are copied from that table; D and trimming were computed from the DNA. The sample profile shows about 470,000 clones; around 75% of them were found once. About 13% of the sample is in the top ten clones.

The donors were healthy, HIV-negative adults with no recently reported acute infections or vaccinations. Only Caucasian adults living in Nashville, Tennessee, USA were represented among the donors. In the unsorted samples, some 100 million PBMCs were counted, and genomic DNA was extracted using the QIAamp DNA Blood Mini kit. Blood was obtained by leukapheresis, after which PBMCs were separated by Ficoll-Histopaque density gradient centrifugation and cryopreserved in liquid nitrogen vapor phase. Here is what the overall study found, with its caveats: Based on pairwise subsampling, the degree of clonotype sharing among donors was expected to be affected by sequencing depth. Sampling was limited to blood, and TCR repertoires in tissue likely differ from TCR repertoires in blood. The small number of donors limited the genetic and exposure-history diversity represented.

The receptor was derived from a woman aged 40 to 50 in good health. Some clones in this sample may be carry-over from other donors' samples. The rearranged chain carries TRBV25-1 and TRBJ1-2; TRBD1 could be the D gene, as 6 bases match. Sequenced material: PBMCs. At the DNA level, the sequence is TGTGCCAGCAGACCTAGACAGGCCCTTAACTATGGCTACACCTTC. It encodes CASRPRQALNYGYTF.